Below, 32 T cell receptor beta chains from the same sample are listed, as sequenced in a study of CD8 T cells in Susac syndrome. With random hexamers, about 0.5 to 1 ug RNA was reverse transcribed. Each CDR3 protein is one row after TCRdb ran MiXCR on the immunoSEQ multiplex PCR reads. Of under 95,000 distinct CDR3 sequences in the sample, around 93% were seen once. The sequencing input was CD8+ T cells from PBMCs. The receptors derive from a human donor with Susac syndrome.

The CDR3 reads CASSPSGTADIQPQHF. As DNA, the CDR3 is TGTGCCAGTAGTCCATCCGGGACGGCCGATATCCAGCCCCAGCATTTT. The rearrangement uses TRBV19 and TRBJ1-5, with TRBD1 as a possible D gene (5 bases). The CDR3 is made up of 16 amino acids. The ends were cut back, 5 bases at V and 7 bases at J, with 21 bases in the middle. Germline CDR1 reads LNHDA; CDR2 reads SQIVND (reference sequence).

This chain uses TRBV20-1 with TRBJ2-1; 13 nucleotides align to TRBD2. J was trimmed by 1 base and V by 3 bases; bases with no gene match: 6. The CDR3 consists of 17 residues. Germline loops: CDR1 DFQATT, CDR2 SNEGSKA (reference sequence). The CDR3 loop reads CSASPTSGRLSYNEQFF. The CDR3 DNA follows: TGCAGTGCTAGCCCGACTAGCGGGAGGTTGTCCTACAATGAGCAGTTCTTC.

This chain joins TRBV25-1 and TRBJ2-1; TRBD2 is a possible D gene (6 bases). Looked up from germline, CDR1 is MGHDK and CDR2 is SYGVNS. The CDR3 has 12 residues. V lost 3 bases and J lost 6, with 6 bases in between. The CDR3 region is CASSDSGNEQFF. CDR3 nucleotide sequence: TGTGCCAGCAGTGATAGCGGCAATGAGCAGTTCTTC.

The gene calls are TRBV30 and TRBJ2-5; D might be TRBD1 (6 bases). Per germline, CDR1 GTSNPN and CDR2 SVGIG (reference sequence). The germline V and J ends were trimmed by 0 bases and 4 bases, with 9 bases remaining between them. This CDR3 spans 13 amino acids. CDR3 nucleotide sequence: TGTGCCTGGAGTGTATTGGGGGCAGAGACCCAGTACTTC. It translates to CAWSVLGAETQYF.

This clonotype was counted a single time. CDR3 sequence (DNA): TGTGCCAGCAGTTTAGCCTATTCCCTAGCGGGGTACAATGAGCAGTTCTTC. Translated: CASSLAYSLAGYNEQFF. This sequence joins TRBV12-3 or TRBV12-4 and TRBJ2-1, with 9 bases aligning to TRBD2. The CDR3 is 17 residues long. Trimming removed 0 bases from V and 4 bases from J; junction bases left unmatched: 7.

This clonotype was counted a single time. The V call is TRBV5-1, the J call TRBJ2-2; D may be TRBD1 or TRBD2 (5 bases each). The CDR3 contains 15 residues. CDR1 SGHRS and CDR2 YFSETQ come from the germline V gene. The V end lost 2 bases, the J end lost 0 bases, and 8 bases lay between the germline ends. The CDR3 sequence is CASSLWDANTGELFF. In DNA form, the CDR3 reads TGCGCCAGCAGCTTATGGGACGCGAACACCGGGGAGCTGTTTTTT.

V gene TRBV9 combines with J gene TRBJ1-5; 7 nucleotides line up with TRBD1. The CDR3 sequence is 13 residues long. Germline loops: CDR1 SGDLS, CDR2 YYNGEE. V trimming: 8 bases; J trimming: 6 bases; junction bases outside the gene matches: 8. For the CDR3, the DNA is TGTGCCAGTTCTCCGGGACAGAGTCAGCCCCAGCATTTT. It yields the protein CASSPGQSQPQHF.

The chain uses TRBV19 and TRBJ1-1; the D gene is possibly TRBD1 (5 bases). This CDR3 is built from 13 residues. With 7 bases removed from V and 0 bases from J, the gap between germline ends came to 9 bases. CDR1 is LNHDA, CDR2 SQIVND, per germline (reference sequence). The CDR3 sequence is CASTRGMNTEAFF. For the CDR3, the DNA is TGTGCCAGTACTAGGGGCATGAACACTGAAGCTTTCTTT.

This sequence joins TRBV24-1 and TRBJ2-1, with 7 positions matching TRBD2. V was clipped by 5 bases and J by 4 bases; unmatched bases: 10. There are 16 residues in the CDR3. Germline V gene data show CDR1 as KGHDR and CDR2 as SFDVKD. The CDR3 DNA reads TGTGCCACCAGTGGCATCACGGGAGGTATGTACAATGAGCAGTTCTTC. Protein: CATSGITGGMYNEQFF.

The chain is built from TRBV27 and TRBJ2-1; D is perhaps TRBD1 or TRBD2 (5 bases each). Germline V gene sequence: CDR1 MNHEY, CDR2 SMNVEV (reference sequence). Trimming took off 9 bases at V and 12 bases at J, with 21 bases between the two ends. This CDR3 spans 13 amino acids. The CDR3 bases are TGTGCCAGTTCTGGGACCAGTACCTCTCTGCAGTTCTTC. Its protein is CASSGTSTSLQFF.

This sequence joins TRBV20-1 and TRBJ1-5; possibly TRBD1 for D (5 bases). Germline V CDR1 and CDR2: DFQATT, SNEGSKA (reference sequence). The CDR3 totals 13 residues. V lost 0 bases, J lost 6 bases, and 9 bases lay in between. DNA for the CDR3: TGCAGTGCTAGAGACCCAGGGAGTCAGCCCCAGCATTTT. Translated: CSARDPGSQPQHF.

The J gene is TRBJ2-2, the V gene TRBV4-1, with 11 bases matching TRBD1. This CDR3 is built from 16 residues. The germline gives CDR1 MGHRA, CDR2 YSYEKL. V lost 4 bases, J lost 5 bases, and 6 bases stayed unmatched. The CDR3 protein is CASSPTDRGLTGELFF. The CDR3, as DNA: TGCGCCAGCAGCCCGACGGACAGGGGGCTTACCGGGGAGCTGTTTTTT.

The CDR3 loop is CASSVADSYEQYF. CDR3 sequence (DNA): TGTGCCAGCAGCGTAGCTGATTCCTACGAGCAGTACTTC. The rearrangement links TRBV9 to TRBJ2-7, with D unclear. Germline values: CDR1 SGDLS, CDR2 YYNGEE. Trimming pared 0 bases from V and 1 base from J, leaving 5 bases between. This CDR3 has 13 residues.

Regarding this clonotype: One end of the junction varies from germline; a read error may be responsible. This chain joins TRBV5-1 and TRBJ2-5; D might be TRBD1 or TRBD2, each matching 5 bases. The CDR3 extends over 13 amino acids. Germline-derived CDR1 and CDR2 are SGHRS and YFSETQ. Here the CDR3 reads CASRPAGGESQYF. The CDR3, as DNA: TGCGCCAGCAGGCCAGCTGGGGGAGAGTCCCAGTACTTC.

The chain uses TRBV30 and TRBJ2-1; 10 nucleotides match TRBD2. V shed 2 bases, J shed 5 bases, and the junction held 6 bases outside the gene matches. There are 15 residues in the CDR3. Germline V gene data show CDR1 as GTSNPN and CDR2 as SVGIG (reference sequence). For the CDR3, the DNA is TGTGCCTGGAGTCCGGGGACTAGCGCCAACAATGAGCAGTTCTTC. This gives the protein CAWSPGTSANNEQFF.

The rearrangement links TRBV4-3 to TRBJ2-1; no firm D call. Germline V gene sequence: CDR1 LGHNA, CDR2 YSLEER. The CDR3 sequence is 17 residues long. Trimming cost V 1 base and J 0 bases, with 13 bases left between them. The CDR3 protein is CASSQARTGSSYNEQFF. The CDR3 nucleotides are TGCGCCAGCAGCCAAGCACGGACCGGTAGCTCCTACAATGAGCAGTTCTTC.

This sequence joins TRBV6-1 and TRBJ1-3, with a possible D match to TRBD1 (6 bases). V was clipped by 1 base and J by 0 bases, with 7 bases between them. Looked up from germline, CDR1 is MNHNS and CDR2 is SASEGT. CDR3 length: 15 residues. The CDR3 DNA reads TGTGCCAGCAGTGAAGGACAGGTCTCTGGAAACACCATATATTTT. This codes for CASSEGQVSGNTIYF.

The chain employs TRBV27 and TRBJ2-7, with 9 positions matching TRBD2. CDR1 is MNHEY and CDR2 is SMNVEV in the germline V gene (reference sequence). The CDR3 is made up of 14 amino acids. Trimming took 5 bases from V and 5 from J; bases not matched to a gene: 7. DNA of the CDR3: TGTGCCAGCAGTATCCACATAGCGGGAGACGAGCAGTACTTC. As protein: CASSIHIAGDEQYF.

The chain combines TRBV5-5 with TRBJ1-3; D remains unclear. Germline CDR1 reads SGHKS; CDR2 reads YYEKEE (reference sequence). This CDR3 is 16 amino acids long. V lost 5 bases and J 0 bases, leaving 15 bases between the germline ends. CDR3 in DNA: TGTGCCAGCAGAGGAGGAGAACAGAGCTCTGGAAACACCATATATTTT. This sequence encodes CASRGGEQSSGNTIYF.

V gene TRBV5-1 combines with J gene TRBJ2-1; D remains unclear. V was pared by 0 bases and J by 0 bases, with 13 bases between. This CDR3 is 17 amino acids long. CDR1 is SGHRS and CDR2 is YFSETQ in the germline V gene. CDR3 bases: TGCGCCAGCAGCTTGGCCCCAGCACAGAGCTCCTACAATGAGCAGTTCTTC. This sequence encodes CASSLAPAQSSYNEQFF.

The V call is TRBV30, the J call TRBJ2-1; TRBD2 aligns across 8 bases. Trimming cost V 5 bases and J 6 bases; bases outside gene matches: 6. The CDR3 is 13 residues long. The germline gives CDR1 GTSNPN, CDR2 SVGIG (reference sequence). CDR3 nucleotides: TGTGCCTGGGGGACGGGGACTAGCAATGAGCAGTTCTTC. Translating it yields CAWGTGTSNEQFF.

This chain links TRBV30 with TRBJ1-1; D unclear. The germline CDR1 and CDR2 sequences are GTSNPN and SVGIG (reference sequence). Between the trimmed V and J ends, which lost 5 bases and 1 base, there was a span of 11 bases. There are 13 residues in the CDR3. In DNA form, the CDR3 reads TGTGCCTGGGCAGTTATGAAGAACACTGAAGCTTTCTTT. It yields the protein CAWAVMKNTEAFF.

This chain joins TRBV19 and TRBJ2-1; 10 bases align to TRBD1. The CDR3 extends over 15 amino acids. The J segment lost 6 bases and the V segment lost 1 base, leaving 3 bases of the junction unmatched. The germline V gene encodes CDR1 LNHDA and CDR2 SQIVND (reference sequence). CDR3 sequence reads: CASSIGQGASNEQFF. CDR3 DNA sequence: TGTGCCAGTAGTATAGGACAGGGGGCGAGCAATGAGCAGTTCTTC.

The chain is built from TRBV20-1 and TRBJ2-7, with TRBD1 as a possible D gene (6 bases). The V and J ends lost 7 bases and 7 bases respectively, with 23 bases between them. Germline V lookup: CDR1 DFQATT, CDR2 SNEGSKA (reference sequence). The CDR3 covers 14 residues. CDR3: CSGGKGGPFWEQYF. The CDR3 DNA reads TGCAGTGGGGGTAAAGGGGGTCCCTTCTGGGAGCAGTACTTC.

The V call is TRBV27, the J call TRBJ2-7; D is unresolved. V was pared by 6 bases and J by 0 bases, with 9 bases between. This CDR3 spans 13 amino acids. CDR1 is MNHEY, CDR2 SMNVEV, per germline (reference sequence). CDR3 in amino acids: CASSPLGSYEQYF. DNA of the CDR3: TGTGCCAGCAGCCCGTTAGGCTCCTACGAGCAGTACTTC.

J is TRBJ2-5 and V is TRBV11-2; D remains ambiguous. Trimming left V 6 bases short and J 9 bases short, with 14 bases between. Germline V gene lookup returns CDR1 SGHAT and CDR2 FQNNGV. The CDR3 extends over 12 amino acids. CDR3 residues: CASRSSKSAQYF. The DNA of the CDR3 is TGTGCCAGCAGGTCCTCGAAATCGGCCCAGTACTTC.

The chain employs TRBV12-3 or TRBV12-4 and TRBJ2-1; D unclear. There are 15 residues in the CDR3. The V gene lost 3 bases and the J gene lost 6 bases, with 15 bases spanning the gap. The CDR3 loop is CASSFFSSSSNEQFF. The CDR3 region has the DNA TGTGCCAGCAGTTTTTTTTCCAGTTCCAGCAATGAGCAGTTCTTC.

This sequence joins TRBV2 and TRBJ1-5, with D maybe TRBD1 (6 bases). This CDR3 has 14 residues. CDR1 is SNHLY, CDR2 FYNNEI, per germline. Trimming took 7 bases from V and 7 from J, leaving 17 bases between them. The CDR3 sequence: CASTGTGQDQPQHF. The CDR3, as DNA: TGTGCCAGCACCGGAACAGGGCAGGACCAGCCCCAGCATTTT. Full variable domain (missing parts from reference TRBV2 and TRBJ1-5): EPEVTQTPSHQVTQMGQEVILRCVPISNHLYFYWYRQILGQKVEFLVSFYNNEISEKSEIFDDQFSVERPDGSNFTLKIRSTKLEDSAMYFCASTGTGQDQPQHFGDGTRLSIL.

This clonotype was observed a single time. The rearrangement joins TRBV20-1 to TRBJ2-7; D remains unclear. The V gene's germline CDR1 is DFQATT and CDR2 SNEGSKA (reference sequence). Trimming took 3 bases from V and 4 from J, leaving 13 bases between them. CDR3 length: 13 residues. CDR3 DNA sequence: TGCAGTGCTAGTATCTACGATACATACGAGCAGTACTTC. Its translation is CSASIYDTYEQYF.

This chain uses TRBV7-9 with TRBJ1-1; D is ambiguous. V shed 1 base and J shed 0 bases, with 6 bases lying between them. The V gene's germline CDR1 is SEHNR and CDR2 FQNEAQ (reference sequence). There are 14 residues in the CDR3. CDR3 residues: CASSLVAVNTEAFF. As DNA, the CDR3 is TGTGCCAGCAGCTTAGTAGCGGTGAACACTGAAGCTTTCTTT.

This chain joins TRBV15 and TRBJ2-1, with 10 bases matching TRBD2. CDR1 is LNHNV, CDR2 YYDKDF, per germline (reference sequence). CDR3 size: 15 residues. The ends lost 3 bases at V and 6 bases at J; junction bases unmatched: 5. This CDR3 is CATSSQLAGVNEQFF. For the CDR3, the DNA is TGTGCCACCAGCAGTCAGCTAGCGGGAGTCAATGAGCAGTTCTTC.

The V gene is TRBV20-1, the J gene TRBJ1-1; the D is unclear. V lost 3 bases and J lost 6, with 8 bases in between. Germline V gene sequence: CDR1 DFQATT, CDR2 SNEGSKA (reference sequence). This CDR3 comprises 11 residues. In nucleotides, the CDR3 is TGCAGTGCTAGTTCTGGGGCTGAAGCTTTCTTT. Residues: CSASSGAEAFF.